The rows below give T cell receptor beta chains drawn from one sample of a study of CD8 T cells in Susac syndrome. TCRdb processed the immunoSEQ multiplex PCR reads anew with MiXCR; each CDR3 protein has one entry. The data contain 240,000 or so distinct CDR3 sequences, about 96% of them singletons. The sequenced sample was CD4+ T cells from PBMCs. The receptor set was obtained from a human donor with Susac syndrome. Each CDR3 is given with its conserved first and last residue. Each record gives: J gene, clone size, V gene, CDR3 length, D gene, CDR3 DNA, CDR3 protein. A D gene is named only where the DNA matches it firmly. Size is stated for part of the rows, as once, few or many counts, or as a class when the clone is expanded.

TRBJ1-5 | once | TRBV20-1 | 13 | NA | TGCAGTGCTAGTTCTGAGGGGAATCAGCCCCAGCATTTT | CSASSEGNQPQHF
TRBJ2-1 | NA | TRBV5-1 | 11 | NA | TGCGCCAGCAAAGACCTCGGTGAGCAGTTCTTC | CASKDLGEQFF
TRBJ1-1 | NA | TRBV29-1 | 15 | TRBD1 | TGCAGCGTTGGGGATCGAACAGGGGCGAACACTGAAGCTTTCTTT | CSVGDRTGANTEAFF
TRBJ2-5 | NA | TRBV4-1 | 17 | NA | TGCGCCAGCAGCCAACCGGCCGGGACACTGTACCAAGAGACCCAGTACTTC | CASSQPAGTLYQETQYF
TRBJ1-2 | once | TRBV4-1 | 15 | NA | TGCGCCAGCAGCCAAGATTTGGGCAGGGGAGATGGCTACACCTTC | CASSQDLGRGDGYTF
TRBJ2-1 | NA | TRBV6-5 | 15 | NA | TGTGCCAGCAGTTATCGGGGGCCCGGGGGCAATGAGCAGTTCTTC | CASSYRGPGGNEQFF
TRBJ2-7 | NA | TRBV12-3/TRBV12-4 | 15 | NA | TGTGCCAGCACCCAGAGGGGAATGGTCTTCTACGAGCAGTACTTC | CASTQRGMVFYEQYF
TRBJ2-3 | NA | TRBV2 | 13 | TRBD2 | TGTGCCAGCAGTAGAATAGCGGGAGATACGCAGTATTTT | CASSRIAGDTQYF
TRBJ1-1 | NA | TRBV27 | 15 | NA | TGTGCCAGCAGTTTATTTCGGGGAAAGAACACTGAAGCTTTCTTT | CASSLFRGKNTEAFF
TRBJ1-2 | NA | TRBV7-9 | 13 | TRBD1 | TGTGCCAGTTACAGGGGGCGCGACTATGGCTACACCTTC | CASYRGRDYGYTF
TRBJ2-7 | once | TRBV29-1 | 13 | TRBD2 | TGCAGCGGGGGACTAGCGGGAGTTTACGAGCAGTACTTC | CSGGLAGVYEQYF
TRBJ1-2 | NA | TRBV12-3/TRBV12-4 | 11 | TRBD1 | TGTGCCAGCAGGCGACAGGGGGGCTACACCTTC | CASRRQGGYTF
TRBJ2-3 | NA | TRBV20-1 | 13 | NA | TGCAGTGCTCTTAAGCGGGGCACAGATACGCAGTATTTT | CSALKRGTDTQYF
TRBJ2-1 | NA | TRBV28 | 15 | NA | TGTGCCAGCACTAACGGCCGGGTGGGATACAATGAGCAGTTCTTC | CASTNGRVGYNEQFF
TRBJ1-2 | NA | TRBV3-1 | 14 | TRBD1 | TGTGCCAGCAGCCAAAGGGACAGTGACTATGGCTACACCTTC | CASSQRDSDYGYTF
TRBJ2-3 | NA | TRBV9 | 15 | NA | TGTGCCAGCAGCTTTGGACCGGTTAACACAGATACGCAGTATTTT | CASSFGPVNTDTQYF
TRBJ2-7 | NA | TRBV7-3 | 17 | NA | TGTGCCAGCAGCCCAGAGAGAATACGGATCCTAAACTACGAGCAGTACTTC | CASSPERIRILNYEQYF
TRBJ2-1 | once | TRBV9 | 21 | TRBD2 | TGTGCCAGCAGCCCACTCGGGACTAGCGGCCAGACTCTGAGCTCCTACAATGAGCAGTTCTTC | CASSPLGTSGQTLSSYNEQFF
TRBJ2-1 | NA | TRBV5-6 | 15 | TRBD2 | TGTGCCAGCAGCTTGACTAGCGGGAGAGGGTATGAGCAGTTCTTC | CASSLTSGRGYEQFF
TRBJ2-7 | NA | TRBV4-1 | 18 | NA | TGCGCCAGCAGCCAAGATATGGTAGGGGGGCGAAGGTCCTACGAGCAGTACTTC | CASSQDMVGGRRSYEQYF
TRBJ2-7 | NA | TRBV29-1 | 11 | NA | TGCAGCGTTATGCGAACCTACGAGCAGTACTTC | CSVMRTYEQYF
TRBJ1-3 | NA | TRBV29-1 | 14 | TRBD1 | TGCAGCGTTGAGAAGGGGGCGTGGGGAAACACCATATATTTT | CSVEKGAWGNTIYF
TRBJ1-2 | once | TRBV7-3 | 16 | TRBD1 | TGTGCCAGCAGCTCTGCCGGGACAGGTTCCTTAAATGGCTACACCTTC | CASSSAGTGSLNGYTF
TRBJ2-1 | NA | TRBV30 | 15 | TRBD2 | TGTGCCTGGAAACTCAGCGGGAGAAAATACAATGAGCAGTTCTTC | CAWKLSGRKYNEQFF
TRBJ2-7 | once | TRBV6-5 | 13 | TRBD1 | TGTGCCAGCAAGAGGGACAGGGGCTCCGAGCAGTACTTC | CASKRDRGSEQYF
TRBJ2-1 | NA | TRBV20-1 | 13 | TRBD2 | TGCAGTCCACAAGTCAGCGGGAGCCATGAGCAGTTCTTC | CSPQVSGSHEQFF
TRBJ2-1 | NA | TRBV29-1 | 14 | TRBD1 | TGCAGCGTGGTGACCTCCGGGACAGACAATGAGCAGTTCTTC | CSVVTSGTDNEQFF
TRBJ1-2 | NA | TRBV4-1 | 15 | NA | TGCGCCAGCAGCCGAGCCGGCGGCCAGGGGTATGGCTACACCTTC | CASSRAGGQGYGYTF
TRBJ1-5 | NA | TRBV11-2 | 17 | TRBD1 | TGTGCCAGCAGCTCCTCCCCCGGGACAGGGGGCAATCAGCCCCAGCATTTT | CASSSSPGTGGNQPQHF
TRBJ2-7 | NA | TRBV30 | 15 | NA | TGTGCCTGGAGTGTACGGGACTCCCTTCCCTGGGTGCAGTACTTC | CAWSVRDSLPWVQYF